Shown below are 12 T cell receptor beta chains from a single sample sequenced in a study of CD8 T cells in Susac syndrome. Reverse transcription of roughly 0.5 to 1 ug RNA was carried out with random hexamers. In TCRdb, the immunoSEQ multiplex PCR reads were re-called with MiXCR into one record per CDR3 protein. The sample yields around 150,000 distinct CDR3 sequences, over 85% seen once. What was sequenced was CD4+ T cells from PBMCs. Receptor source: a human donor in good health.

This rearrangement joins TRBV20-1 to TRBJ2-1, with 9 positions matching TRBD2. The CDR3 extends over 17 amino acids. V shed 2 bases and J 1 base; nucleotides not matched to a gene: 9. Germline V gene data show CDR1 as DFQATT and CDR2 as SNEGSKA (reference sequence). CDR3 nucleotide sequence: TGCAGTGCTAGATCCAGCGGGGGGCTAAGGTCCTACAATGAGCAGTTCTTC. This translates into CSARSSGGLRSYNEQFF.

Comments on this clonotype: An end of the junction does not agree with germline; a read error may underlie this. Here the CDR3 DNA reads TGCAGTGCTAGAGAAATCTCCGGCGGGGGGATGGATTTT. Translated, it gives CSAREISGGGMDF. The chain employs TRBV20-1 and TRBJ2-3; 8 bases map to TRBD2. The germline V gene encodes CDR1 DFQATT and CDR2 SNEGSKA (reference sequence). The CDR3 spans 13 residues.

J is TRBJ1-1 and V is TRBV29-1, with unresolved D. The CDR3 extends over 10 amino acids. CDR1 and CDR2 (germline): SQVTM, ANQGSEA. V was trimmed by 3 bases and J by 2 bases, leaving 1 base between them. The CDR3 DNA is TGCAGCGTTGATAACACTGAAGCTTTCTTT. This sequence encodes CSVDNTEAFF.

This chain uses TRBV5-4 with TRBJ1-4; 7 bases map to TRBD1. The CDR3 runs 17 residues. The V gene's germline CDR1 is SGHNT and CDR2 YYREEE (reference sequence). V gave up 3 bases and J gave up 0 bases; unmatched junction bases: 8. CDR3 sequence (DNA): TGTGCCAGCAGCTCCCGGGACAGCCATTCAACTAATGAAAAACTGTTTTTT. Amino acids: CASSSRDSHSTNEKLFF.

This clonotype was detected once. The rearrangement uses TRBV20-1 and TRBJ1-1, with a tentative D call TRBD1 (5 bases). CDR1 and CDR2 (germline): DFQATT, SNEGSKA (reference sequence). The V end was cut by 1 base, the J end by 7 bases, with 16 bases between. The CDR3 consists of 14 residues. CDR3 residues: CSARGAPGRGEAFF. DNA of the CDR3: TGCAGTGCTAGAGGGGCCCCGGGTAGGGGTGAAGCTTTCTTT.

The V and J genes are TRBV20-1 and TRBJ2-5; 10 nucleotides match TRBD1. Germline V gene lookup returns CDR1 DFQATT and CDR2 SNEGSKA (reference sequence). V lost 5 bases and J lost 0; bases outside the gene matches: 6. The CDR3 extends over 15 amino acids. DNA for the CDR3: TGCAGTGCTCGTCCGGGACAGGGGTACCAAGAGACCCAGTACTTC. Residues: CSARPGQGYQETQYF.

The chain combines TRBV4-2 with TRBJ1-5; no reliable D call. Per germline, CDR1 LGHNA and CDR2 YNFKEQ. This CDR3 is built from 14 residues. The V end was cut by 0 bases, the J end by 7 bases, with 10 bases between. CDR3 sequence reads: CASSQDPGKQPQHF. CDR3 nucleotides: TGTGCCAGCAGCCAAGATCCCGGGAAACAGCCCCAGCATTTT.

The chain recombines TRBV4-3 with TRBJ2-7, with TRBD2 matching over 8 bases. The trim removed 1 base at V and 2 bases at J, leaving 7 bases unmatched. This CDR3 contains 16 residues. Germline-derived CDR1 and CDR2 are LGHNA and YSLEER. This CDR3 is CASSQGVPGLAYEQYF. DNA for the CDR3: TGCGCCAGCAGCCAAGGGGTCCCGGGACTAGCCTACGAGCAGTACTTC.

CDR3 in amino acids: CSARRGVTTEAFF. The CDR3 DNA reads as TGCAGTGCTAGGAGAGGGGTGACCACTGAAGCTTTCTTT. The chain uses TRBV20-1 and TRBJ1-1; D is possibly TRBD1 (5 bases). The CDR3 totals 13 residues. V lost 3 bases, J lost 4 bases, and 12 bases lay in between. Germline lookup yields CDR1 DFQATT and CDR2 SNEGSKA (reference sequence).

This chain joins TRBV7-2 and TRBJ2-1; possible D gene TRBD1, 6 bases. V gave up 0 bases and J gave up 6 bases, with 9 bases separating them. CDR1 SGHTA and CDR2 FQGNSA come from the germline V gene. The CDR3 extends over 14 amino acids. CDR3 in amino acids: CASSLARTVNEQFF. The CDR3 coding sequence is TGTGCCAGCAGCTTAGCGAGGACAGTCAATGAGCAGTTCTTC.

The chain carries TRBV3-1 and TRBJ2-7; D uncertain. Trimming took 4 bases from V and 3 from J, leaving 10 bases between them. The CDR3 runs to 13 residues. Germline CDR1 is LGHDT and CDR2 is YNNKEL (reference sequence). CDR3 amino acids: CASSPNSRYEQYF. CDR3 in DNA: TGTGCCAGCAGCCCGAACTCTCGCTACGAGCAGTACTTC.

This chain uses TRBV29-1 with TRBJ1-2, with D perhaps TRBD1 (5 bases). The CDR3 is made up of 12 amino acids. V was clipped by 4 bases and J by 8 bases, with 14 bases between them. Germline lookup yields CDR1 SQVTM and CDR2 ANQGSEA. For the CDR3, the DNA is TGCAGCGTTGGGCATGGGGCTGGAGGCTACACCTTC. This gives the protein CSVGHGAGGYTF.